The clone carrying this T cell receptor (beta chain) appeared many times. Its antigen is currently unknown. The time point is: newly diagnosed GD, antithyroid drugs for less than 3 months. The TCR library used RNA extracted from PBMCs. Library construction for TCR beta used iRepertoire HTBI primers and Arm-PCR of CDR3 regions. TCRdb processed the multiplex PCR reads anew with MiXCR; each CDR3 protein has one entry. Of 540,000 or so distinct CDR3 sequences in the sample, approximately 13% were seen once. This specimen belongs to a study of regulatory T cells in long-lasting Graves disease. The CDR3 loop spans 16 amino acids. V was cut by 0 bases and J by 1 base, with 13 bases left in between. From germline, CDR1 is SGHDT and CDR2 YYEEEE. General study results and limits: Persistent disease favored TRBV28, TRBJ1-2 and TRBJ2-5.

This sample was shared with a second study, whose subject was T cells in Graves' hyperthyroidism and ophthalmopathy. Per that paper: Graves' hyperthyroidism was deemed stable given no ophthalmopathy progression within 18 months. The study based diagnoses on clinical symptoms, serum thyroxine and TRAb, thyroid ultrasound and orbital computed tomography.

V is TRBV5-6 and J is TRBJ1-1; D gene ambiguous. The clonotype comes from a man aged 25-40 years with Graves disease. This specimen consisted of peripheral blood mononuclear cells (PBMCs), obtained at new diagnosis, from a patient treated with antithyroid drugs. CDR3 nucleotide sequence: TGTGCCAGCAGCTTGGTTGGTGTACTCGAGAACACTGAAGCTTTCTTT. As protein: CASSLVGVLENTEAFF.